This T cell receptor beta chain was sequenced in a study of post-analysis software for immune sequencing data (dated by TCRdb to between 2014 and 2017). Context from the whole study: The recorded disease courses included relapsing-remitting, secondary progressive and progressive-relapsing multiple sclerosis, and some patients had no subtype annotation. A subset of samples was prepared in parallel using single-end sample barcoding, then pooled and co-amplified after Illumina adapter ligation. The multiple sclerosis patient repertoires were compared with ten to eleven previously published healthy control repertoires from donors aged 6 to 25 years. Broad study findings and their caveats: Multiple sclerosis patients had significantly lower normalized Chao1 diversity than controls, a result that suggests substantial peripheral T-cell clonal expansion. Roughly 5 TRBV segments, including TRBV5-6, TRBV5-1 and TRBV20-1, were significantly more frequent in patients than controls. The control group was slightly older than the multiple sclerosis patient group. When samples were clustered directly using the F measure, samples prepared in the same batch co-clustered strongly, which prompted a batch-effect correction.

For this clonotype: Its target antigen remains unknown. Base qualities are not provided; no much larger clone lies one nucleotide away.

CDR1 and CDR2, per the germline V gene, are ENHRY and SYGVKD. The CDR3 sequence holds 18 residues, the cysteine and phenylalanine included. CDR3 DNA only is kept here, 54 bases in frame from base 1. Trimming accounts for 4 bases at V and 5 bases at J, while the number of junction bases matched to no gene is 18. Library preparation employed PCR. Instrument on record: Illumina HiSeq 2500. To reduce PCR and sequencing biases, unique molecular identifiers were built into the TCR beta cDNA libraries. Every 1 to 10 million input T cells yielded about 500,000 cDNA molecules, meaning each molecule approximated one T cell. The patient libraries were prepared and sequenced using the same protocol as the earlier healthy control dataset. Within a given batch, samples were prepared together, multiplexed and sequenced on the same HiSeq lane. On the authors' methods: MIGEC handled the raw barcoded reads, throwing out single-read molecular identifier groups before consensus assembly and CDR3 extraction. VDJtools was used for post-analysis of the clonotype tables, and diversity was normalized by down-sampling every dataset to the size of the smallest sample. Repertoire overlap clustering matched CDR3 amino acid but not nucleotide sequences to correct batch-related cross-sample contamination. Through fastp at Q25 and MiXCR, TCRdb rebuilt clones from the public reads, retaining in-frame beta chains. Here each entry gathers all rows of one CDR3 protein and keeps the most common genes and DNA. None of the V and J calls come from the authors' own analysis; TCRdb made them. The sample table contains approximately 630,000 distinct CDR3 sequences; only one count was recorded for approximately 59% of them. The ten largest clones capture about 11% of the sample.

To demonstrate the VDJtools post-analysis software, the study profiled TCR beta repertoires from the peripheral blood of 10 to 15 young patients with multiple sclerosis. The patients with multiple sclerosis were children and adolescents between roughly 6 and 17 years of age. This sequence was found in a girl aged 2-10 years with multiple sclerosis. Sample: blood. The sequence is built from TRBV10-3 and TRBJ2-7; 9 nucleotides in the junction match TRBD2. The CDR3 region has the sequence CAISVFDSGSPEGDEQYF. The DNA sequence is as follows: TGTGCCATCAGTGTTTTTGATAGCGGGAGCCCCGAGGGGGACGAGCAGTACTTC.